Below are 29 T cell receptor beta chains sequenced from a single sample in a study of T cell responses to AZD1222 COVID-19 vaccine. Clones were read by immunoSEQ multiplex PCR, and TCRdb kept only the in-frame ones, dropping some. The data show about 94,000 clones, roughly 90% seen once. The source material was peripheral blood, sampled on day 0 of AZD1222 vaccination. These receptors originate from an adult in good health.

V usage is TRBV21-1 and J usage is TRBJ2-2; no check of the table's D call, TRBD2, against the DNA was made. TRBV21-1 is given as a pseudogene. This CDR3 spans 14 amino acids. CDR3 residues: CASPVPSNTGELFF. In DNA, the CDR3 is TGTGCCAGCCCGGTACCCTCGAACACCGGGGAGCTGTTTTTT.

This sequence joins TRBV7-8 and TRBJ2-7; TRBD1 might be the D (5 bases). CDR3 length equals 12 residues. V was shortened by 6 bases and J by 3 bases, with 9 bases between the two germline ends. Looked up from germline, CDR1 is SGHVS and CDR2 is FQNEAQ. The CDR3 sequence: CASSLRGYEQYF. The CDR3 DNA reads TGTGCCAGCAGTTTAAGGGGCTACGAGCAGTACTTC.

V and J are TRBV4-1 and TRBJ1-6, with 7 bases fitting TRBD1. The germline V gene encodes CDR1 MGHRA and CDR2 YSYEKL. CDR3 length: 16 amino acids. The V and J ends lost 1 base and 5 bases, in that order; junction bases with no gene match: 5. The CDR3 coding sequence is TGCGCCAGCAGCCAAGCACAGGGGACCGATAATTCACCCCTCCACTTT. Amino acids: CASSQAQGTDNSPLHF.

This clone was seen a handful of times. In nucleotides, the CDR3 is TGTGCCAGCAGCCAAGCTAAGGGTGGCGACGAAAAACTGTTTTTT. It yields the protein CASSQAKGGDEKLFF. This rearrangement joins TRBV4-2 to TRBJ1-4; D not certain. V lost 1 base, J lost 8 bases, and 14 bases lay in between. Germline V gene data show CDR1 as LGHNA and CDR2 as YNFKEQ. The CDR3 consists of 15 residues.

This clone was observed once. This sequence joins TRBV7-3 and TRBJ2-1; no clear D gene. Germline V gives CDR1 SGHTA, CDR2 FQGTGA. The V end lost 5 bases, the J end lost 0 bases, and 14 bases lay between the germline ends. This CDR3 has 16 residues. The CDR3 sequence: CASSPTRLSSYNEQFF. CDR3 nucleotide sequence: TGTGCCAGCAGCCCAACCCGGCTTTCCTCCTACAATGAGCAGTTCTTC.

The chain carries TRBV3-1 (or the pseudogene TRBV3-2) and TRBJ2-3; D assignment may be TRBD1 or TRBD2 (5 bases each). Trimming left V 0 bases short and J 6 bases short, with 13 bases between. CDR3 length equals 15 residues. The V gene's germline CDR1 is LGHDT and CDR2 YNNKEL (reference sequence). The CDR3 sequence is CASSQDLGVSDTQYF. Here the CDR3 DNA reads TGTGCCAGCAGCCAAGATCTGGGGGTATCGGATACGCAGTATTTT.

This clone was counted only a few times. This chain connects TRBV4-1 to TRBJ2-7; unclear D gene. The V and J ends lost 1 base and 2 bases respectively, with 9 bases between them. This CDR3 contains 14 residues. Germline loops: CDR1 MGHRA, CDR2 YSYEKL. CDR3 sequence (DNA): TGCGCCAGCAGCCAAGCTGGGTCCACCTACGAGCAGTACTTC. Amino acid sequence: CASSQAGSTYEQYF.

V gene TRBV24-1 combines with J gene TRBJ2-1; TRBD2 aligns across 10 bases. The CDR3 consists of 15 residues. Germline V gene sequence: CDR1 KGHDR, CDR2 SFDVKD. V lost 3 bases and J lost 10; bases outside the gene matches: 8. This CDR3 reads CATSDLSGGVREQFF. The DNA of the CDR3 is TGTGCCACCAGTGATCTGAGCGGGGGGGTGAGGGAGCAGTTCTTC.

J is TRBJ2-2 and V is TRBV28; D perhaps matches TRBD1 (6 bases). The CDR3 sequence is 14 residues long. Germline V gene lookup returns CDR1 MDHEN and CDR2 SYDVKM. The V gene lost 5 bases and the J gene lost 7 bases, with 14 bases spanning the gap. The CDR3 nucleotides read TGTGCCAGCAGTCCCCCGCAGGGGCGCGGGGAGCTGTTTTTT. Protein: CASSPPQGRGELFF.

In its sample, this clone was seen once. V usage is TRBV5-1 and J usage is TRBJ1-4; D gene uncertain. Looked up from germline, CDR1 is SGHRS and CDR2 is YFSETQ. The CDR3 sequence is 17 residues long. V was pared by 4 bases and J by 8 bases, with 24 bases between. CDR3 in amino acids: CASSASQVGFIREKLFF. CDR3 sequence (DNA): TGCGCCAGCAGCGCCTCCCAGGTGGGGTTTATTAGGGAAAAACTGTTTTTT.

The gene calls are TRBV19 and TRBJ1-2, with D tentatively TRBD1 (6 bases). Trimming shortened V by 1 base and J by 9 bases, and 9 bases separated the two germline ends. The CDR3 is made up of 12 amino acids. Per the germline V gene, CDR1 is LNHDA and CDR2 is SQIVND (reference sequence). The CDR3 reads CASSIVQGSYTF. CDR3 bases: TGTGCCAGTAGTATAGTACAGGGCAGCTACACCTTC. The full variable domain, rest sourced from reference TRBV19 and TRBJ1-2, is DGGITQSPKYLFRKEGQNVTLSCEQNLNHDAMYWYRQDPGQGLRLIYYSQIVNDFQKGDIAEGYSVSREKKESFPLTVTSAQKNPTAFYLCASSIVQGSYTFGSGTRLTVV.

V is TRBV11-2 and J is TRBJ2-2, with D perhaps TRBD2 (6 bases). The CDR3 runs to 15 residues. V shed 2 bases and J shed 5 bases, with 12 bases lying between them. Germline CDR1 reads SGHAT; CDR2 reads FQNNGV. This chain's CDR3 is CASSLRGGGTGELFF. CDR3 nucleotides: TGTGCCAGCAGCTTAAGGGGAGGTGGGACCGGGGAGCTGTTTTTT.

V usage is TRBV19 and J usage is TRBJ2-3, with 10 bases identical to TRBD1. This CDR3 contains 14 residues. V lost 6 bases, J lost 7 bases, and 7 bases stayed unmatched. Germline assignment: CDR1 LNHDA and CDR2 SQIVND (reference sequence). CDR3 in amino acids: CASSRTGGPHTQYF. For the CDR3, the DNA is TGTGCCAGTAGCCGGACAGGGGGACCCCATACGCAGTATTTT.

V gene TRBV18 combines with J gene TRBJ2-7, with TRBD1 matching over 7 bases. Germline-derived CDR1 and CDR2 are KGHSH and LQKENI. V lost 1 base to trimming and J lost 2 bases; unmatched junction nucleotides: 2. This CDR3 is 14 amino acids long. The CDR3 loop is CASSPQGATYEQYF. The CDR3, as DNA: TGTGCCAGCTCACCACAGGGGGCTACCTACGAGCAGTACTTC.

This clone has a handful of counts. The CDR3 sequence is CASSFAATGAGGYTF. The CDR3 coding sequence is TGTGCCAGCAGCTTCGCCGCCACAGGTGCGGGGGGCTACACCTTC. V is TRBV7-8 and J is TRBJ1-2; possibly TRBD1 for D (5 bases). Trimming took off 3 bases at V and 8 bases at J, with 19 bases between the two ends. The CDR3 spans 15 residues. Germline values: CDR1 SGHVS, CDR2 FQNEAQ.

The chain uses TRBV24-1 and TRBJ2-7; D is unresolved. The germline V gene has CDR1 KGHDR and CDR2 SFDVKD. This CDR3 contains 13 residues. V was trimmed by 5 bases and J by 1 base, leaving 8 bases between them. This CDR3 reads CATSGGFSYEQYF. In nucleotides, the CDR3 is TGTGCCACCAGTGGAGGTTTTTCCTACGAGCAGTACTTC.

This sequence joins TRBV2 and TRBJ1-4, with TRBD1 identical over 7 bases. Germline V lookup: CDR1 SNHLY, CDR2 FYNNEI. V gave up 6 bases and J gave up 12 bases; unmatched junction bases: 13. The CDR3 runs to 14 residues. The CDR3 coding sequence is TGTGCCAGCAGCGATCTAGACAGGGAACGGGAACTGTTTTTT. Protein: CASSDLDRERELFF.

This chain uses TRBV5-4 with TRBJ1-6; D is perhaps TRBD1 (6 bases). Germline V gene sequence: CDR1 SGHNT, CDR2 YYREEE (reference sequence). This CDR3 has 17 residues. Between the trimmed V and J ends, which lost 0 bases and 6 bases, there was a span of 16 bases. CDR3 residues: CASSLGGGQVINSPLHF. As DNA, the CDR3 is TGTGCCAGCAGCTTGGGAGGGGGTCAAGTGATTAATTCACCCCTCCACTTT.

The chain employs TRBV7-8 and TRBJ2-3; no firm D call. Looked up from germline, CDR1 is SGHVS and CDR2 is FQNEAQ. Trimming removed 7 bases from V and 2 bases from J, with 13 bases in between. This CDR3 has 14 residues. In DNA form, the CDR3 reads TGTGCCAGCATCGAAAGGGTTTCCACAGATACGCAGTATTTT. This encodes CASIERVSTDTQYF.

The chain has TRBV7-2 and TRBJ2-7; D is ambiguous. V was cut by 4 bases and J by 6 bases, with 13 bases left in between. The CDR3 is made up of 13 amino acids. The V gene's germline CDR1 is SGHTA and CDR2 FQGNSA. CDR3 sequence (DNA): TGTGCCAGCAGCTACCCGATAGGCCGCGAGCAGTACTTC. It specifies CASSYPIGREQYF.

J is TRBJ1-1 and V is TRBV7-2; TRBD1 aligns across 7 bases. With 6 bases clipped from V and 5 bases from J, the junction kept 9 bases outside the gene matches. The CDR3 has 14 residues. Germline V gene data show CDR1 as SGHTA and CDR2 as FQGNSA. The CDR3 bases are TGTGCCAGCAGTCCCGACAGGGTGAGAACTGAAGCTTTCTTT. Translation: CASSPDRVRTEAFF.

The genes are TRBV10-3 and TRBJ1-1; D is undetermined. The CDR3 runs 12 residues. V shed 7 bases and J shed 0 bases, with 6 bases lying between them. CDR1 and CDR2 (germline): ENHRY, SYGVKD. This CDR3 is CAIKSVNTEAFF. The CDR3 DNA is TGTGCCATCAAATCCGTGAACACTGAAGCTTTCTTT.

This clone was seen only a few times. CDR3 residues: CASSQRHRLVGSGNTIYF. The CDR3 bases are TGTGCCAGCAGCCAACGCCACAGGTTGGTTGGCTCTGGAAACACCATATATTTT. V usage is TRBV7-6 and J usage is TRBJ1-3; a possible D gene is TRBD1 (5 bases). With 5 bases removed from V and 0 bases from J, the gap between germline ends came to 20 bases. The CDR3 contains 18 residues. Germline lookup yields CDR1 SGHVS and CDR2 FNYEAQ.

This clone came up a few times. The rearrangement uses TRBV19 and TRBJ1-2; TRBD1 agrees at 7 bases. V lost 10 bases, J lost 4 bases, and 6 bases stayed unmatched. This CDR3 comprises 12 residues. Germline V gene sequence: CDR1 LNHDA, CDR2 SQIVND (reference sequence). This CDR3 is CAIQDRFYGYTF. CDR3 nucleotides: TGTGCCATCCAGGACAGGTTCTATGGCTACACCTTC.

This sequence joins TRBV16 and TRBJ2-5; TRBD1 agrees at 8 bases. The CDR3 is 14 amino acids. J gave up 5 bases and V 4 bases, and 6 bases lay outside the gene matches. Per germline, CDR1 KGHSY and CDR2 FQNENV. CDR3 residues: CASSRSGGSETQYF. The CDR3 DNA reads TGTGCCAGCAGCCGTTCAGGGGGCTCGGAGACCCAGTACTTC.

CDR3 DNA sequence: TGTGCCAGCAGCTCTCATCGAGAGACCCAGTACTTC. Its protein product is CASSSHRETQYF. The chain combines TRBV3-1 (or the pseudogene TRBV3-2) with TRBJ2-5; D ambiguous. Germline assignment: CDR1 LGHDT and CDR2 YNNKEL (reference sequence). The CDR3 is made up of 12 amino acids. The V gene lost 5 bases and the J gene lost 4 bases, with 8 bases spanning the gap.

The chain is built from TRBV6-5 and TRBJ1-1, with TRBD1 matching over 7 bases. V shed 6 bases, J shed 1 base, and the junction held 5 bases outside the gene matches. Germline V CDR1 and CDR2: MNHEY, SVGAGI. The CDR3 is 14 residues long. CDR3 DNA: TGTGCCAGCAGGGGAGGGGGCGCGAACACTGAAGCTTTCTTT. As protein: CASRGGGANTEAFF.

CDR3 loop: CASSLYKGEGASYNSPLHF. CDR3 nucleotides: TGTGCCAGCAGTTTATATAAGGGGGAGGGGGCATCCTATAATTCACCCCTCCACTTT. The rearrangement links TRBV28 to TRBJ1-6, with 7 nucleotides matching TRBD1. J gave up 1 base and V 1 base, and 10 bases lay outside the gene matches. The germline CDR1 and CDR2 sequences are MDHEN and SYDVKM. There are 19 residues in the CDR3.

The chain combines TRBV12-3 or TRBV12-4 with TRBJ1-1; D ambiguous. The CDR3 is 11 residues long. V was clipped by 11 bases and J by 1 base, with 8 bases between them. CDR3 coding DNA: TGTGCCGAAGGGAGGAACACTGAAGCTTTCTTT. Protein product: CAEGRNTEAFF.